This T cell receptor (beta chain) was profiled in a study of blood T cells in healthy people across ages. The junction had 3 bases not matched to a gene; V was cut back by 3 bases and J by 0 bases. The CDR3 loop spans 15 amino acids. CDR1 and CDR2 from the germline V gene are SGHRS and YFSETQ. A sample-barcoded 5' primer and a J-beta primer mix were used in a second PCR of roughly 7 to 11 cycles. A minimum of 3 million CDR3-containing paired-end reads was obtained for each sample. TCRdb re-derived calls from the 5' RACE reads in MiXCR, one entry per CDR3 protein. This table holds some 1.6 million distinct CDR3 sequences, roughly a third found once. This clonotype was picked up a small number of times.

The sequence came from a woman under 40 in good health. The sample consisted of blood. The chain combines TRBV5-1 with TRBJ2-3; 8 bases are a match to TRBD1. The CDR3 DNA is TGCGCCAGCAGCTCGGGACAGGATAGCACAGATACGCAGTATTTT. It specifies CASSSGQDSTDTQYF.